This T cell receptor (beta chain) stems from a study of monozygotic twins with cystic fibrosis. The study, taken as a whole, reports: The repertoire was suggested to be naive-dominated, clonality median around 0.0093.

Germline CDR1 reads SGHNT; CDR2 reads YYREEE (reference sequence). The CDR3 sequence is 16 residues long. Trimming took off 4 bases at V and 0 bases at J, with 17 bases between the two ends. Regarding this clone: Its antigen remains unknown.

Using immunoSEQ multiplex PCR, the repertoire was profiled, and TCRdb retains in-frame clones only, with some absent. The sample includes under 20,000 clones, around 97% of them seen just once. The V and J genes are TRBV5-4 and TRBJ2-7; D may be TRBD1 or TRBD2 (5 bases each). This sequence was found in a woman aged 25 to 39 with cystic fibrosis. The sample was blood. The CDR3 DNA follows: TGTGCCAGCAGCGGGGGACCTTCCAAAATCTCCTACGAGCAGTACTTC. Its protein product is CASSGGPSKISYEQYF. Full variable domain (outside the CDR3, taken from reference TRBV5-4 and TRBJ2-7): ETGVTQSPTHLIKTRGQQVTLRCSSQSGHNTVSWYQQALGQGPQFIFQYYREEENGRGNFPPRFSGLQFPNYSSELNVNALELDDSALYLCASSGGPSKISYEQYFGPGTRLTVT.